One and the same sample provided the 3 T cell receptor beta chains below, sequenced in a study of PD-1 blockade in mismatch repair-deficient tumors (dated by TCRdb to 2017 to 2019). Library construction relied on the immunoSEQ multiplex PCR assay. The clones in this table, taken by TCRdb from immuneACCESS, are in-frame only. Not every clone is retained; where verified, under half of the shortfall comes from an unresolved V gene, and the cause of the rest is unknown. This sample is represented by 120,000 or so clones; approximately 86% of them were singletons. 13% of the sample is held by the ten biggest clonotypes. Sequencing used peripheral blood, obtained 44 weeks after starting pembrolizumab. The source of these receptors is an adult with mismatch repair-deficient cancer.

The rearrangement uses TRBV29-1 and TRBJ2-5, with 9 bases matching TRBD2. This CDR3 contains 14 residues. V shed 3 bases and J 0 bases; nucleotides not matched to a gene: 2. The germline CDR1 and CDR2 sequences are SQVTM and ANQGSEA. As DNA, the CDR3 is TGCAGCGTTGATCTAGCGGGGAACCAAGAGACCCAGTACTTC. Its protein is CSVDLAGNQETQYF.

The rearrangement uses TRBV7-9 and TRBJ2-7; D is uncertain. This CDR3 has 15 residues. Germline CDR1 SEHNR, CDR2 FQNEAQ (reference sequence). The V gene lost 5 bases and the J gene lost 5 bases, with 19 bases spanning the gap. The CDR3 coding sequence is TGTGCCAGCAGCCTTAACATTGGGGATTCGGACGAGCAGTACTTC. It yields the protein CASSLNIGDSDEQYF.

J is TRBJ1-1 and V is TRBV6-6; D gene ambiguous. The germline V gene encodes CDR1 MNHNY and CDR2 SVGAGI (reference sequence). The CDR3 contains 13 residues. Trimming cost V 7 bases and J 1 base, with 10 bases left between them. DNA of the CDR3: TGTGCCAGCAAAAGGGCGACGAACACTGAAGCTTTCTTT. Residues: CASKRATNTEAFF.